One TCR beta chain is described in this entry. What antigen it recognizes has not been identified. No much larger clonotype is one base removed from it; base qualities were not supplied. The entry originates in a study of cytomegalovirus exposure and HLA in healthy donors (dated 2017 in TCRdb). Regarding the complete study: In an earlier analysis of approximately 500 of the donors, roughly 300 Gb of sequence data and 95 million to 130 million unique TCR beta sequences from some 170 million T cells were reported. In a later genetic analysis, genome-wide SNP genotypes for about 65% of the 666 donors were used, and that subset was treated as a discovery cohort. The study aimed to test whether cataloging public T cell receptors could reveal signatures of past pathogen exposure. Every discovery cohort repertoire had been produced on one sequencing platform. To predict cytomegalovirus infection status, the study combined high-throughput TCR immunosequencing, statistical association of individual TCRs with disease status, and machine learning. Of the approximately 370 genotyped donors, 81% were placed in the genetic ancestry cluster associated with self-reported Caucasian donors. Roughly 5 DR-DQ haplotypes were treated as single units for association and clustering because of strong linkage in the cohort. In an earlier analysis of 587 of the donors, high-throughput TCR beta sequencing was used to judge whether each TCR beta V gene segment behaved as functional or pseudogenic. Rather than drawing on any new phenotypic data, the later analysis identified candidate immune exposures from TCR beta sequences and the way those sequences occurred across donors. Around 330 gigabases of sequencing data and 91 million or so unique TCR sequences made up an early release that covered roughly 670 HLA-typed donors. A later analysis re-examined previously published TCR beta repertoires from several hundred donors and added high-resolution HLA genotyping to investigate patterns of TCR occurrence. The study profiled the T cell repertoires of under 700 subjects by immunosequencing and related them to cytomegalovirus serostatus. Alongside the repertoire data, information on donor age, sex, ethnicity and CMV serostatus was compiled. Typing coverage varied by locus: roughly 629-640 donors for A, B, C, DRB1 and DQB1; roughly 500 for DQA1; over 600 for DPA1; 450 to 480 for DPB1. On average, about 240,000 unique TCR beta nucleotide sequences were sequenced per donor among a few hundred genotyped donors of the cohort, with roughly 18% of those sequences being non-productive. Along with the roughly 700-subject first cohort, a separate validation cohort of over a hundred different subjects was used. HLA typing covered class I and class II loci at four-digit resolution.

The germline V gene (reference sequence) supplies CDR1 LNHDA and CDR2 SQIVND. Including cysteine and phenylalanine, the CDR3 has 15 amino acids. Solely the CDR3 DNA is kept, with 45 bases framed from the first base. V is cut by 6 bases and J by 0 bases, and the space between the germline ends is 12 bases. Libraries came from the immunoSEQ multiplex PCR assay. The multiplex PCR relied on a mix of 60 forward primers for TCR Vbeta segments and 13 reverse primers for TCR Jbeta segments. The CDR3 region of rearranged TCR beta genes was amplified from genomic DNA with a multiplex PCR assay. The amplified TCR beta libraries were sequenced on the Illumina HiSeq System as 87-base-pair reads. Processing in the source paper ran as follows. A later analysis tallied 80 million to 95 million unique TCR beta chains across the 640 or so repertoires, and about 12 million of those chains were shared by two or more donors. Raw reads were error-corrected and collapsed into unique sequences with a nearest-neighbor algorithm that merged closely related sequences to remove PCR and sequencing errors. Alignment of CDR3 sequences to IMGT reference sequences was used to assign V, D and J gene segments. For a sequence to be retained, a match of at least six nucleotides was required to both a V gene segment and a J gene segment. Rearrangements were called productive when the CDR3 lacked stop codons and stayed in frame with V and J; all others were non-productive. CDR3 was defined by IMGT convention, running from the second conserved V-encoded cysteine to the conserved J-encoded phenylalanine. The earlier analysis of about 610 of the donors excluded any sequence lacking an unambiguous match to a single V gene segment. An earlier analysis of a few hundred of the donors called V segments functional above 56.7% productive rearrangements and segregating when the between-donor standard deviation exceeded 5%. A statistical classification framework was developed to diagnose cytomegalovirus status using the catalog of TCR beta chain sequences. A later analysis assigned V and J genes by comparing TCR nucleotide sequences with IMGT/GENE-DB human TR gene sequences. In a later analysis, CDR3 sequences and most-parsimonious VDJ recombination scenarios were assigned using the TCRdist pipeline. In a later analysis, every TCR beta chain was defined by the combination of its CDR3 amino acid sequence and its V-gene family, and reads without a unique V-gene family were dropped. As a way to deal with suspected cross-contamination and a sequencing artifact, a later analysis dropped 500 to 700 nucleotide sequences that were highly shared and had low generation probability. In a later analysis, a clonal expansion index for each public chain was calculated from normalized within-repertoire ranks of inferred template counts. A later analysis computed generation probabilities with a VDJ recombination model fitted to out-of-frame rearrangements, and checked the results against IGoR. Hypergeometric tests were used in a later analysis to score TCR-TCR, TCR-HLA and TCR-CMV co-occurrence, with a repertoire-size bias correction applied to the TCR pairs. False discovery rates were estimated in a later analysis by permuting HLA or CMV assignments 20 times. In a later analysis, co-occurring TCRs were grouped using DBSCAN, and TCRdist sequence similarity was added for clustering within HLA-allele-positive subsets. Repertoires with fewer than 30,000 or more than 120,000 public chains, plus five repertoires with anomalous nucleotide sharing, were excluded from co-occurrence clustering. In its TCRdb copy, this immuneACCESS table keeps in-frame sequences only and misses some clones. Where compared with another copy, unresolved V genes explain less than half of these, and the others have no known cause. The DNA was the basis for D and trimming; V, J and clone size are from that table. The sample table holds around 93,000 clones, of which roughly four fifths were seen once. Together, the top ten hold around 3.8% of the sample.

In total, approximately 610 healthy bone marrow donors made up the cohort. Cohort members were all nominally healthy when sampled, although unrecorded immune exposures were likely present. The donor was CMV seronegative and belonged to the group of approximately 320 seronegative cohort members. Every donor gave a peripheral blood sample, and the peripheral blood mononuclear cells from that sample were used for TCR beta sequencing. The Qiagen DNeasy Blood Extraction Kit was used to extract genomic DNA from the blood cell samples. General findings and caveats noted by the study authors: A total of fewer than 200 TCR beta chains were listed by the study as associated with cytomegalovirus. Three of the identified cytomegalovirus-associated TCR beta chains were confirmed in vitro to be specific for cytomegalovirus antigens. The earlier analysis of some 560 of the donors excluded some 16 rarely observed V segments, including chromosome 9 orphons, because counts were too low. According to the authors, the approach could potentially be generalized to other disease states and immunological phenotypes. In a later genetic analysis, a missense DCLRE1C variant was associated with V-gene and J-gene trimming of TCR beta chains, and the association was replicated in an independent cohort. A later genetic analysis reported fewer N-insertions in productive TCRs among donors in an Asian-associated ancestry cluster than the approximately 670-donor mean. Cytomegalovirus status was reported to be diagnosed by the classifier with high specificity and sensitivity in both the original and validation cohorts. The cohort was sequenced for TCR beta chains only, and without alpha or paired-chain data the features that could be detected were limited. In a later analysis, the rate of TCR association differed among HLA loci, with DRB1 alleles having the most associated TCRs and HLA-C alleles having the fewest. The only immune exposure information available for the cohort was CMV serostatus. Roughly uniform sequencing depth across donors was assumed in presence/absence analyses, although this assumption may not hold. While some public TCRs were present in many individuals, most TCR sequences turned up only very rarely across donors. In a later analysis, HLA-associated TCR beta chains were found to be more clonally expanded and to have lower generation probabilities than equally common non-associated chains. Broadly in line with IMGT annotations, most TCR beta V segments showed up in productive rearrangements about 90% or about 30% of the time in an earlier analysis of under 700 of the donors. A further reported finding was that TCR beta sequences accurately predicted the HLA-A and HLA-B alleles for most subjects in the first cohort. A group of highly shared sequence variants was considered likely to be a technical artifact of the sequencing pipeline. A later analysis reported that several top co-occurrence clusters appeared linked to parvovirus B19, influenza, CMV and Epstein-Barr virus. Linkage disequilibrium might explain the correlated functional status among segregating V segments, but an unknown experimental factor could not be ruled out. Some IMGT-functional V segments, including TRBV6-2 and TRBV6-3, could not be distinguished by the 87-base-pair reads and were therefore excluded. When HLA alleles, especially DR and DQ, strongly co-occurred, attributing TCR associations to individual alleles was difficult. At a false discovery rate of 0.05, a later analysis linked about 17,000 TCR beta sequences to specific HLA alleles. Because HLA typing was unavailable for some donors at each locus, only the typed subset was used in association tests. A later analysis found that most CMV-associated TCR beta chains appeared HLA-restricted, with HLA associations seemingly driven largely by CMV exposure.

Material for sequencing was PBMCs. This sequence originates from a man aged 50-60 years in good health and CMV-seronegative. The sequence joins TRBV19 to TRBJ1-5; the D gene cannot be named for sure. The CDR3 protein: CASSGGRYSNQPQHF. The DNA sequence is TGTGCCAGTAGCGGAGGGCGGTATAGCAATCAGCCCCAGCATTTT.